The entry below describes one T cell receptor (beta chain). What it binds is not known. The data were taken from a study of shared clonotypes between healthy human individuals. Trimming left V 0 bases short and J 11 bases short, with 11 bases between. CDR3 length: 12 amino acids. Germline values: CDR1 MNHEY, CDR2 SVGAGI. Here immunoSEQ multiplex PCR was the method, and the copy in TCRdb shows in-frame clones only, minus some. The sample includes over 2 million clones, just under 95% of them seen just once. Study conclusions and caveats: Sampling involved blood alone; tissue repertoires likely differ.

The donors, all of them Caucasian adults, lived in Nashville, Tennessee. Naive CD4+ cells were CD45RA-selected; the remaining cells were memory. The sequenced sample consisted of naive CD4+ T cells from PBMCs. Subset noted: CD45RA+ positively selected. The chain has TRBV6-5 and TRBJ2-7; D is perhaps TRBD1 (5 bases). This TCR derives from a man aged 18 to 29 in good health. Some clones in this sample may be carry-over from other donors' samples. The chain's CDR3 is CASSYSLTEEYF. The CDR3 nucleotides are TGTGCCAGCAGTTACTCCTTGACAGAAGAGTACTTC.